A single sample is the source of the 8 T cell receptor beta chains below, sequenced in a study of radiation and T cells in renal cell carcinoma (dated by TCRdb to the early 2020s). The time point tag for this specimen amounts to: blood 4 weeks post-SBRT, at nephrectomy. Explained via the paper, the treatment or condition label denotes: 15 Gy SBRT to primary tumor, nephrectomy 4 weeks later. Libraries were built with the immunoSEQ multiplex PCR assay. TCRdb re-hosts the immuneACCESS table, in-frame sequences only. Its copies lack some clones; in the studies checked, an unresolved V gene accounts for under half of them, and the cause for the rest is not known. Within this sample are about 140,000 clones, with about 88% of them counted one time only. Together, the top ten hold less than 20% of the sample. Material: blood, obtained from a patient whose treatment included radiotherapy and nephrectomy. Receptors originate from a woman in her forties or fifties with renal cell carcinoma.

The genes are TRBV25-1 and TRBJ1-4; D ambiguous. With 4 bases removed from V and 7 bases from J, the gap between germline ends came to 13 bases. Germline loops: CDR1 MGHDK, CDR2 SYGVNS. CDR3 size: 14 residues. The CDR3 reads CASSAPETPEKLFF. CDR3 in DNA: TGTGCCAGCAGTGCTCCGGAAACTCCTGAAAAACTGTTTTTT.

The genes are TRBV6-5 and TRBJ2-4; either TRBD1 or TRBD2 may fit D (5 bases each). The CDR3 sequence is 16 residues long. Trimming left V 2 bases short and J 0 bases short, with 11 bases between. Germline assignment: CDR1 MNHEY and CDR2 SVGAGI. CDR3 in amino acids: CASSYQGPLAKNIQYF. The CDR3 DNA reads TGTGCCAGCAGTTACCAGGGACCTCTAGCCAAAAACATTCAGTACTTC.

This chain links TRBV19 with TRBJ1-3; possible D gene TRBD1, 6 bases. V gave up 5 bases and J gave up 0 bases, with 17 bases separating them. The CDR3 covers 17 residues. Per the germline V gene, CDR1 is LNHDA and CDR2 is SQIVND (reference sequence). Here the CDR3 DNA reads TGTGCCAGTAGTGGTTCGGGGGCCCTCCGCTCTGGAAACACCATATATTTT. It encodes CASSGSGALRSGNTIYF.

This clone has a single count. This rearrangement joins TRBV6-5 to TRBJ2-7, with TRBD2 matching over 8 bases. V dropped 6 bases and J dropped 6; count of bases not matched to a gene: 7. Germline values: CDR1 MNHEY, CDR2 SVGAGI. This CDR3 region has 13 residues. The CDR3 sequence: CASSSPGGSEQYF. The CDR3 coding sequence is TGTGCCAGCAGCTCTCCGGGGGGGAGCGAGCAGTACTTC.

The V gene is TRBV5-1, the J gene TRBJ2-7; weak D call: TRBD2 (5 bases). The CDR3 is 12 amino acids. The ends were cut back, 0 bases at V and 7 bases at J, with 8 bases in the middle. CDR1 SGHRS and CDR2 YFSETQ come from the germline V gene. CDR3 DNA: TGCGCCAGCAGCTTGGTAGGGAGAGAGCAGTACTTC. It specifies CASSLVGREQYF.

In DNA, the CDR3 is TGTGCCAGCAGTTGGGGGTTGAGTGGCTACACCTTC. Translating it yields CASSWGLSGYTF. The chain links TRBV28 to TRBJ1-2; D might be TRBD1 (5 bases). Germline-derived CDR1 and CDR2 are MDHEN and SYDVKM. The CDR3 extends over 12 amino acids. V lost 4 bases, J lost 7 bases, and 10 bases lay in between.

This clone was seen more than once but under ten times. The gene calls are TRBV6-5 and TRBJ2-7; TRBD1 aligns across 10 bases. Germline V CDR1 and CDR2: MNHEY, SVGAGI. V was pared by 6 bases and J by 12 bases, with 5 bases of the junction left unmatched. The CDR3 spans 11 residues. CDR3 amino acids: CASRMGQGWYF. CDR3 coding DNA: TGTGCCAGCAGAATGGGACAGGGGTGGTACTTC.

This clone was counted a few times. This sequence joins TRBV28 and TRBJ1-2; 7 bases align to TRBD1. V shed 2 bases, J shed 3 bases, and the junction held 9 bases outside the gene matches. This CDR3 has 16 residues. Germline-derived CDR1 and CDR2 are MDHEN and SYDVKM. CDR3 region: CASSLVGEGAYYGYTF. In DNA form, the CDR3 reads TGTGCCAGCAGTTTAGTCGGAGAGGGGGCCTACTATGGCTACACCTTC.